Below, 27 T cell receptor beta chains from the same sample are listed, as sequenced in a study of blood T cell repertoires in COVID-19. Produced via immunoSEQ multiplex PCR; TCRdb's table is partial and in-frame only. This sample has tens of thousands of clones, with around 90% found just once. The sample was peripheral blood. These receptors came from a middle-aged man with active COVID-19.

The chain uses TRBV27 and TRBJ2-7; D not certain. CDR1 and CDR2 from the germline V gene are MNHEY and SMNVEV (reference sequence). V was clipped by 9 bases and J by 6 bases, with 12 bases between them. The CDR3 consists of 11 residues. DNA of the CDR3: TGTGCCAGTTCGGAGCTCGGCGAGCAGTACTTC. This codes for CASSELGEQYF.

The chain combines TRBV7-2 with TRBJ2-2; tentative D call: TRBD2 (5 bases). With 3 bases removed from V and 4 bases from J, the gap between germline ends came to 12 bases. CDR1 SGHTA and CDR2 FQGNSA come from the germline V gene. The CDR3 is 15 amino acids. In DNA, the CDR3 is TGTGCCAGCAGCTTGGAACTAGGGATCACCGGGGAGCTGTTTTTT. Residues: CASSLELGITGELFF.

This clone was recorded only once. The V gene is TRBV18, the J gene TRBJ1-1; 10 bases are shared with TRBD1. The CDR3 totals 16 residues. CDR1 is KGHSH, CDR2 LQKENI, per germline. Germline trimming cut 2 bases from V and 4 bases from J; bases unmatched to any gene: 7. CDR3: CASSPSRTGGGTEAFF. The DNA of the CDR3 is TGTGCCAGCTCACCAAGTCGGACAGGGGGTGGCACTGAAGCTTTCTTT.

V usage is TRBV6-2 or TRBV6-3 and J usage is TRBJ2-7; D not certain. The germline CDR1 and CDR2 sequences are MNHEY and SVGEGT. V was pared by 0 bases and J by 4 bases, with 4 bases between. The CDR3 consists of 12 residues. CDR3 nucleotide sequence: TGTGCCAGCAGTTACTCGTCTTACGAGCAGTACTTC. This sequence encodes CASSYSSYEQYF.

The DNA of the CDR3 is TGTGCCAGCCGTCTACAGGTTATCGCTGAAGCTTTCTTT. Its protein is CASRLQVIAEAFF. The chain joins TRBV6-5 to TRBJ1-1; tentatively, D is TRBD1 (5 bases). Germline V gene data show CDR1 as MNHEY and CDR2 as SVGAGI. Trimming removed 8 bases from V and 6 bases from J, with 16 bases in between. The CDR3 consists of 13 residues.

V and J are TRBV27 and TRBJ2-7, with 7 bases that match TRBD1. This CDR3 is 11 amino acids long. V lost 7 bases, J lost 5 bases, and 2 bases stayed unmatched. The V gene's germline CDR1 is MNHEY and CDR2 SMNVEV (reference sequence). The CDR3: CASTGGNEQYF. DNA of the CDR3: TGTGCCAGCACAGGGGGTAACGAGCAGTACTTC.

The chain recombines TRBV29-1 with TRBJ1-1; D call uncertain. The CDR3 has 14 amino acids. V lost 1 base to trimming and J lost 1 base, with 10 bases between them. Looked up from germline, CDR1 is SQVTM and CDR2 is ANQGSEA. The CDR3 nucleotides read TGCAGCGTTGAAGCGACACTTAAGAACACTGAAGCTTTCTTT. Translating gives CSVEATLKNTEAFF.

This rearrangement joins TRBV6-5 to TRBJ1-2; TRBD1 might be the D (6 bases). The length of the CDR3 is 15 residues. V lost 5 bases, J lost 7 bases, and 20 bases lay in between. CDR1 is MNHEY, CDR2 SVGAGI, per germline. This CDR3 reads CASSNFGGSWFGYTF. The CDR3 DNA is TGTGCCAGCAGTAATTTTGGGGGCAGTTGGTTTGGCTACACCTTC.

The V gene is TRBV7-9, the J gene TRBJ1-1, with D perhaps TRBD1 (5 bases). The CDR3 is made up of 11 amino acids. Per the germline V gene, CDR1 is SEHNR and CDR2 is FQNEAQ (reference sequence). Trimming stripped 10 bases from V and 3 bases from J, with 9 bases between. CDR3 protein: CATARDTEAFF. CDR3 sequence (DNA): TGTGCCACGGCCAGGGACACTGAAGCTTTCTTT.

This rearrangement joins TRBV2 to TRBJ2-2; 7 nucleotides agree with TRBD1. V shed 0 bases and J 5 bases; nucleotides not matched to a gene: 6. CDR1 SNHLY and CDR2 FYNNEI come from the germline V gene. The CDR3 is made up of 16 amino acids. This CDR3 is CASSEAPTGKTGELFF. CDR3 DNA: TGTGCCAGCAGTGAAGCCCCGACAGGGAAAACCGGGGAGCTGTTTTTT.

This sequence joins TRBV5-6 and TRBJ2-7; 7 nucleotides align to TRBD2. Germline V CDR1 and CDR2: SGHDT, YYEEEE. The CDR3 is 12 residues long. V was clipped by 4 bases and J by 9 bases; unmatched bases: 7. CDR3: CASSGRDGPQYF. DNA for the CDR3: TGTGCCAGCAGCGGGAGGGACGGCCCGCAGTACTTC.

V gene TRBV9 combines with J gene TRBJ2-3, with D unresolved. The CDR3 is 15 residues long. Per the germline V gene, CDR1 is SGDLS and CDR2 is YYNGEE. The ends were cut back, 0 bases at V and 2 bases at J, with 10 bases in the middle. The CDR3 is CASSVDQRYTDTQYF. In nucleotides, the CDR3 is TGTGCCAGCAGCGTAGATCAGAGGTACACAGATACGCAGTATTTT.

The chain combines TRBV7-8 with TRBJ2-3; 9 positions agree with TRBD2. The CDR3 loop spans 19 amino acids. J lost 5 bases, V lost 2 bases, and 17 bases had no gene match. Looked up from germline, CDR1 is SGHVS and CDR2 is FQNEAQ. CDR3 nucleotide sequence: TGTGCCAGCAGCTTAAAAGTATGGGGCGGGAGGGCGAGGGGAGATACGCAGTATTTT. Its translation is CASSLKVWGGRARGDTQYF.

V usage is TRBV5-1 and J usage is TRBJ1-2; 8 bases map to TRBD1. CDR1 is SGHRS, CDR2 YFSETQ, per germline. The CDR3 is made up of 14 amino acids. V dropped 3 bases and J dropped 4; count of bases not matched to a gene: 5. CDR3: CASSSRQGSYGYTF. The CDR3 DNA reads as TGCGCCAGCAGCTCACGACAGGGGTCCTATGGCTACACCTTC.

J is TRBJ1-1 and V is TRBV6-1; 8 bases are shared with TRBD1. This CDR3 spans 17 amino acids. The trim removed 1 base at V and 6 bases at J, leaving 13 bases unmatched. The germline CDR1 and CDR2 sequences are MNHNS and SASEGT. CDR3 region: CASSEVPTGGRFAEAFF. CDR3 DNA sequence: TGTGCCAGCAGTGAAGTCCCCACAGGGGGTAGGTTCGCTGAAGCTTTCTTT.

This clone has just one count. The chain links TRBV9 to TRBJ2-1, with 11 bases identical to TRBD2. The V gene end was trimmed by 0 bases and the J gene end by 7 bases; junction bases not matched to a gene: 6. Germline V gene data show CDR1 as SGDLS and CDR2 as YYNGEE. The CDR3 is made up of 16 amino acids. Here the CDR3 reads CASSVVSSGGSNEQFF. The CDR3, as DNA: TGTGCCAGCAGCGTAGTTTCTAGCGGGGGGTCAAATGAGCAGTTCTTC.

V gene TRBV19 combines with J gene TRBJ2-3, with D unresolved. V gave up 1 base and J gave up 4 bases, with 12 bases separating them. Germline V CDR1 and CDR2: LNHDA, SQIVND (reference sequence). This CDR3 comprises 15 residues. The CDR3 is CASSIGKQVPDTQYF. CDR3 DNA: TGTGCCAGTAGTATAGGGAAGCAGGTACCAGATACGCAGTATTTT.

This chain joins TRBV27 and TRBJ1-5; D may be TRBD1 (5 bases). Germline assignment: CDR1 MNHEY and CDR2 SMNVEV (reference sequence). With 6 bases removed from V and 2 bases from J, the gap between germline ends came to 14 bases. The CDR3 is 15 residues long. CDR3 sequence: CASSRAGHGNQPQHF. DNA of the CDR3: TGTGCCAGCAGCCGTGCGGGGCACGGCAATCAGCCCCAGCATTTT.

The chain recombines TRBV20-1 with TRBJ1-2, with unresolved D. Trimming removed 5 bases at V and 5 bases at J, with 9 bases between. This CDR3 is 11 amino acids long. Germline V lookup: CDR1 DFQATT, CDR2 SNEGSKA (reference sequence). The CDR3 region has the DNA TGCAGTGCTGGGAGTCCATATGGCTACACCTTC. Encoded protein: CSAGSPYGYTF.

The rearrangement uses TRBV3-1 (or the pseudogene TRBV3-2) and TRBJ2-5, with D hard to call. The CDR3 runs to 14 residues. Trimming took off 1 base at V and 5 bases at J, with 11 bases between the two ends. Germline V gene sequence: CDR1 LGHDT, CDR2 YNNKEL (reference sequence). CDR3 sequence: CASSQVARGETQYF. The CDR3 DNA reads as TGTGCCAGCAGCCAAGTGGCCCGAGGCGAGACCCAGTACTTC.

The chain has TRBV6-1 and TRBJ1-3; TRBD1 agrees at 8 bases. This CDR3 contains 16 residues. The V gene end was trimmed by 4 bases and the J gene end by 3 bases; junction bases not matched to a gene: 8. The germline V gene has CDR1 MNHNS and CDR2 SASEGT. The CDR3 here is CASSVRQGIGGNTIYF. In DNA form, the CDR3 reads TGTGCCAGCAGTGTGCGACAGGGGATAGGTGGAAACACCATATATTTT.

The chain uses TRBV19 and TRBJ1-2; D uncertain. The germline V and J ends were trimmed by 5 bases and 0 bases, with 16 bases remaining between them. Germline CDR1 reads LNHDA; CDR2 reads SQIVND (reference sequence). The CDR3 loop spans 16 amino acids. CDR3 nucleotides: TGTGCCAGTAGTGTTACCGGGATACCAGCTAACTATGGCTACACCTTC. It yields the protein CASSVTGIPANYGYTF. The full variable domain, its missing parts supplied by reference TRBV19 and TRBJ1-2, is DGGITQSPKYLFRKEGQNVTLSCEQNLNHDAMYWYRQDPGQGLRLIYYSQIVNDFQKGDIAEGYSVSREKKESFPLTVTSAQKNPTAFYLCASSVTGIPANYGYTFGSGTRLTVV.

The V gene is TRBV9, the J gene TRBJ1-3; 8 bases are a match to TRBD1. After removal of 3 bases from V and 3 bases from J, the junction contained 8 bases not matched to a gene. Germline V gives CDR1 SGDLS, CDR2 YYNGEE. The CDR3 runs 16 residues. The CDR3 DNA reads as TGTGCCAGCAGCGCAACAGGGGGAAGGAGTGGAAACACCATATATTTT. This sequence encodes CASSATGGRSGNTIYF.

This chain joins TRBV27 and TRBJ1-1; tentatively, D is TRBD1 (5 bases). Trimming cost V 3 bases and J 11 bases, with 19 bases left between them. The CDR3 is 14 amino acids. Germline assignment: CDR1 MNHEY and CDR2 SMNVEV (reference sequence). CDR3 residues: CASSFSSGTRGAFF. DNA for the CDR3: TGTGCCAGCAGTTTCTCCTCAGGGACCCGGGGGGCTTTCTTT.

The chain has TRBV2 and TRBJ2-3; 7 bases agree with TRBD2. The CDR3 spans 14 residues. Germline trimming cut 6 bases from V and 5 bases from J; bases unmatched to any gene: 8. Germline V gene sequence: CDR1 SNHLY, CDR2 FYNNEI. DNA for the CDR3: TGTGCCAGCAGGAGCGGGGCCCCGGGAGATACGCAGTATTTT. This codes for CASRSGAPGDTQYF.

Here the CDR3 DNA reads TGTGCCAGCAGCGTAGATGGGGGACTAGCGGGCCTTGACAATGAGCAGTTCTTC. This translates into CASSVDGGLAGLDNEQFF. The rearrangement links TRBV9 to TRBJ2-1; 12 positions agree with TRBD2. The CDR3 totals 18 residues. Germline lookup yields CDR1 SGDLS and CDR2 YYNGEE. V lost 0 bases, J lost 5 bases, and 9 bases stayed unmatched.

This sequence joins TRBV29-1 and TRBJ2-5; tentatively, D is TRBD1 (6 bases). CDR1 and CDR2 from the germline V gene are SQVTM and ANQGSEA. The V end lost 3 bases, the J end lost 4 bases, and 12 bases lay between the germline ends. This CDR3 comprises 13 residues. In DNA form, the CDR3 reads TGCAGCGTTGAGAGGACAGAGGGAGAGACCCAGTACTTC. Translating gives CSVERTEGETQYF.